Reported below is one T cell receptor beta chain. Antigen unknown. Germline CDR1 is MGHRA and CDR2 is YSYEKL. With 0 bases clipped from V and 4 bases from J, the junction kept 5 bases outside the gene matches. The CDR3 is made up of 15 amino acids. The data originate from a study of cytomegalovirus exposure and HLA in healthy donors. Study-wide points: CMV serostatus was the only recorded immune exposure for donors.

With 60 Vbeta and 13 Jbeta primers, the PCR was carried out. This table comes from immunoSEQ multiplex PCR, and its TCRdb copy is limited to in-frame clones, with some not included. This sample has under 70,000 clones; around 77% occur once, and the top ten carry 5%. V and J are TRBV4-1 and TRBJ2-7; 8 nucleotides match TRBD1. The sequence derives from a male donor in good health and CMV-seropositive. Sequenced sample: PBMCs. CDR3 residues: CASSQELTGGYEQYF. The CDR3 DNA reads TGCGCCAGCAGCCAAGAATTAACAGGGGGGTACGAGCAGTACTTC.